The clone carrying this TCR beta chain is judged medium-sized (0.01 to 0.1%). Its antigen remains unidentified. The CDR3 regions of TCR beta were amplified from RNA transcripts. Initially, a first-round RT-PCR of the TCR CDR3 employed the HTBI primer set. TCRdb reprocessed the multiplex PCR reads via MiXCR and lists one record per CDR3 protein. Altogether approximately 590,000 distinct CDR3 sequences are present, roughly 50% being singletons, with the ten largest covering nearly 8.5%. This entry belongs to a study of T cells in Graves' hyperthyroidism and ophthalmopathy. Study-wide results and caveats: The authors' 13 V-J model separated ophthalmopathy from stable hyperthyroidism. Appearing also in blood were most of the thyroid clonotypes expanded above 0.001.

CDR3 length: 12 amino acids. Trimming cost V 2 bases and J 3 bases, with 4 bases left between them. Germline loops: CDR1 MGHDK, CDR2 SYGVNS. The sequence was collected from a woman aged 18 to 35 with Graves' hyperthyroidism. Sequences were obtained from peripheral blood or thyroid tissue (not recorded which). This sequence joins TRBV25-1 and TRBJ1-1; no clear D. Written as DNA, the CDR3 is TGTGCCAGCAGTGAACGCTACACTGAAGCTTTCTTT. Residues: CASSERYTEAFF.